This T cell receptor beta chain originates from a study of OX40 agonist ivuxolimab in advanced cancers. Looking at the study overall: Patients received ivuxolimab, an agonistic anti-OX40 (CD134) antibody. Roughly two fifths of patients had received prior checkpoint inhibitor therapy.

The method was immunoSEQ multiplex PCR; TCRdb's version includes in-frame clones alone and lacks a portion of them. The sample shows around 50,000 clones, almost 85% of them seen only once. There are 12 residues in the CDR3. Trimming at V came to 7 bases and at J to 6 bases, leaving 3 bases not matched to a gene. Germline CDR1 is MDHEN and CDR2 is SYDVKM. Specimen: CD4+ or CD8+ T cells sorted from blood, collected in a trial of the OX40 agonist ivuxolimab. The sequence was collected from an adult with an advanced solid tumor such as melanoma, head and neck, liver or kidney cancer. The V and J genes are TRBV28 and TRBJ2-1, with 7 nucleotides matching TRBD2. CDR3 nucleotide sequence: TGTGCCAGCATGGGGAGGGCCAATGAGCAGTTCTTC. Amino acid sequence: CASMGRANEQFF.